This record concerns one TCR beta chain sequence. The antigen remains unidentified. Other nucleotide sequences in the sample specify the same CDR3. This sample is part of a study of shared clonotypes between healthy human individuals. Generated by immunoSEQ multiplex PCR, the TCRdb table keeps only in-frame clones and is missing some. The data contain roughly 2,500,000 clones, roughly 93% of them singletons. Notes on the study in general: Represented diversity, genetic and exposure-history alike, was limited by few donors. Sharing across a few donors was seen in 4.5% to 5.5% of naive CD4 clonotypes.

The sequence derives from a man aged 18 to 35 in good health. Some clones in this sample may be carry-over from other donors' samples. The sequenced material came from naive CD4+ T cells from PBMCs. The subset here: CD45RA+ positively selected.

CDR3 bases: TGTGCCAGTAGTATCGGACAGGGGGGTACCGGGGAGCTGTTTTTT. This encodes CASSIGQGGTGELFF. This chain links TRBV19 with TRBJ2-2, with 10 bases aligning to TRBD1. V was pared by 3 bases and J by 5 bases, with 3 bases of the junction left unmatched. CDR3 length: 15 residues. In germline, CDR1 is LNHDA, CDR2 SQIVND (reference sequence).